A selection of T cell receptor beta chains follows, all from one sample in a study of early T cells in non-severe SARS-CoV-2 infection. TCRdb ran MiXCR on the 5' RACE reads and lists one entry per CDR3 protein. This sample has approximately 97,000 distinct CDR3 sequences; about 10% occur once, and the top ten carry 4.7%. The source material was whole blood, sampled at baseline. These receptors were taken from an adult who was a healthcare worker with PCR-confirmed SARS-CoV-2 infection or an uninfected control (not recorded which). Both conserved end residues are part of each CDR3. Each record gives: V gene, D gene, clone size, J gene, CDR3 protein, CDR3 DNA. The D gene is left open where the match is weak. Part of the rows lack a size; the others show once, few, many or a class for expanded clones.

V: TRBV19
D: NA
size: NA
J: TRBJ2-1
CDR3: CASSSLTGGSYNEQFF
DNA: TGTGCCAGTAGTTCACTGACAGGCGGATCCTACAATGAGCAGTTCTTC

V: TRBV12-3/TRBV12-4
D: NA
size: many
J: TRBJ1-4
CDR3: CASRKQGTNEKLFF
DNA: TGTGCCAGCAGGAAACAGGGAACTAATGAAAAACTGTTTTTT

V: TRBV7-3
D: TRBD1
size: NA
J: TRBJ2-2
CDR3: CASRPNRGSTGELFF
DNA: TGTGCCAGCAGGCCTAACAGGGGGTCCACCGGGGAGCTGTTTTTT

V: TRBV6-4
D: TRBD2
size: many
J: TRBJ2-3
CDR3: CASSLTSGGTDTQYF
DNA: TGTGCCAGCAGCCTGACTAGCGGGGGTACAGATACGCAGTATTTT

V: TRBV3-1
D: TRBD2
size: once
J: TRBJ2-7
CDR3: CASSRTQRGRYEQYF
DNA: TGTGCCAGCAGCCGGACCCAGCGGGGGAGGTACGAGCAGTACTTC

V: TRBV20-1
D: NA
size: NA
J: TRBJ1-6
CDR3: CSAGGAGDSPLHF
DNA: TGCAGTGCCGGGGGGGCAGGTGATTCACCCCTCCACTTT

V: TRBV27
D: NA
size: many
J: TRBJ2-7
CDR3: CASSLGGSDAYEQYF
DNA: TGTGCCAGCAGTTTAGGGGGGAGTGACGCCTACGAGCAGTACTTC

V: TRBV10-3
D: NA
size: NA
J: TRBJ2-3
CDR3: CAISGGTDTQYF
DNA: TGTGCCATCAGTGGGGGCACAGATACGCAGTATTTT

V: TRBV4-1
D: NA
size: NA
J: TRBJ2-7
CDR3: CASSQDLYRVYEQYF
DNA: TGCGCCAGCAGCCAAGATCTTTACAGAGTCTACGAGCAGTACTTC

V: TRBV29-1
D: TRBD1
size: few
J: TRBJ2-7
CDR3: CSVEKGQGNEQYF
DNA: TGCAGCGTCGAGAAGGGACAGGGGAACGAGCAGTACTTC

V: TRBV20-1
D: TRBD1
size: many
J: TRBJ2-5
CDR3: CSARDPGQVLETQYF
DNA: TGCAGTGCTAGAGACCCGGGACAGGTTTTGGAGACCCAGTACTTC

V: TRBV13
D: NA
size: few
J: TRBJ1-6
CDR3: CASLERENSPLHF
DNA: TGTGCCAGTCTCGAGAGGGAGAATTCACCCCTCCACTTT

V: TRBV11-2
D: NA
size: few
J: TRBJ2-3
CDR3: CASSPITADTQYF
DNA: TGTGCCAGCAGCCCGATCACCGCAGATACGCAGTATTTT

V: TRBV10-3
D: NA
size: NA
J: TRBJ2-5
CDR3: CAISDGGSLQETQYF
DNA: TGTGCCATCAGTGATGGGGGGAGCCTCCAAGAGACCCAGTACTTC

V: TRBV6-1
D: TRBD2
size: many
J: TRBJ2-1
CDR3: CASSVTSGYNEQFF
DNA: TGTGCCAGCAGTGTTACTAGCGGGTACAATGAGCAGTTCTTC

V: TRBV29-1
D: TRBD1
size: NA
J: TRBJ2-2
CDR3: CSVDKGAPNTGELFF
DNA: TGCAGCGTTGACAAGGGGGCGCCGAACACCGGGGAGCTGTTTTTT

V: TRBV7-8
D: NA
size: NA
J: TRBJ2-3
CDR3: CASSFPAGADWGTDTQYF
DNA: TGTGCCAGCAGCTTTCCGGCAGGGGCGGATTGGGGCACAGATACGCAGTATTTT

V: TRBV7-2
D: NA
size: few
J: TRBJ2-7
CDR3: CASSLAGRGLYEQYF
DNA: TGTGCCAGCAGCTTAGCGGGCAGGGGCCTCTACGAGCAGTACTTC

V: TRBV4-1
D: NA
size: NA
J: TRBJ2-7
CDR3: CASSRTPGANEQYF
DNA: TGCGCCAGCAGCCGCACGCCGGGAGCGAACGAGCAGTACTTC

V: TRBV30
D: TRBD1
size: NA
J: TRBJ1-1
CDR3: CAGIQGYTEAFF
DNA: TGTGCCGGAATACAGGGGTACACTGAAGCTTTCTTT

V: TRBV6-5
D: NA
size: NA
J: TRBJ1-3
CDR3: CASSYHRADGALHFSGNTIYF
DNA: TGTGCCAGCAGTTACCACCGGGCCGATGGGGCCCTACACTTTTCTGGAAACACCATATATTTT

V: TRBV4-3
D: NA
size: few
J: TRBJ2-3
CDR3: CASSQDWDGLTDTQYF
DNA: TGCGCCAGCAGCCAAGATTGGGACGGTCTCACAGATACGCAGTATTTT

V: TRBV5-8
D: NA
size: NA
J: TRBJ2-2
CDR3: CASSLAMSVTSRELFF
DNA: TGTGCCAGCAGCTTGGCCATGTCGGTGACTTCTAGGGAGCTGTTTTTT

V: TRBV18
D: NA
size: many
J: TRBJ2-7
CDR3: CASSPGSYEQYF
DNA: TGTGCCAGCTCACCGGGAAGCTACGAGCAGTACTTC

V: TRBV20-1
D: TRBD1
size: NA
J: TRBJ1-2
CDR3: CSAGTGTRDYGYTF
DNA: TGCAGTGCAGGGACAGGGACTAGGGACTATGGCTACACCTTC

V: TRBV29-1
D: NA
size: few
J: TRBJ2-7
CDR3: CSVMDPRAYEQYF
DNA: TGCAGCGTTATGGACCCTCGTGCCTACGAGCAGTACTTC

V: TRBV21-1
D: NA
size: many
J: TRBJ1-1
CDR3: CASTEDKNTEAFF
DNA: TGTGCCAGCACCGAGGACAAGAACACTGAAGCTTTCTTT

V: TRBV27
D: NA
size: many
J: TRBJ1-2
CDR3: CASSPLLGNYGYTF
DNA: TGTGCCAGCAGTCCTCTCTTAGGGAACTATGGCTACACCTTC

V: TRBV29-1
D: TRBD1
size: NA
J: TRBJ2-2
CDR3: CSVTGDTGELFF
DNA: TGCAGCGTTACAGGGGACACCGGGGAGCTGTTTTTT

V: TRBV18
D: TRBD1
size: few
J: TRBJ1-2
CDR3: CASSPPVYRGIFSGYTF
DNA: TGTGCCAGCTCACCACCGGTATACAGGGGGATCTTCTCGGGCTACACCTTC

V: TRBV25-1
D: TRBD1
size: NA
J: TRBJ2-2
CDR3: CASKDRGTAGELFF
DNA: TGTGCCAGCAAGGACAGGGGAACCGCCGGGGAGCTGTTTTTT

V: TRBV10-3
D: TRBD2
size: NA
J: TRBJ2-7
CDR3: CATVGGGSYEQYF
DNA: TGTGCCACCGTGGGCGGCGGGAGCTACGAGCAGTACTTC

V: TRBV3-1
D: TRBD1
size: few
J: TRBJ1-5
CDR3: CASSQTGGRGNQPQHF
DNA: TGTGCCAGCAGCCAGACAGGGGGCAGGGGCAATCAGCCCCAGCATTTT

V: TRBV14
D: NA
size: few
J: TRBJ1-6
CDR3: CASSHRVDNSPLHF
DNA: TGTGCCAGCAGCCACCGGGTGGATAATTCACCCCTCCACTTT

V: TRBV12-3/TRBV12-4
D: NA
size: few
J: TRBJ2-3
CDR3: CASSFRETDTQYF
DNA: TGTGCCAGCAGTTTCCGGGAGACAGATACGCAGTATTTT

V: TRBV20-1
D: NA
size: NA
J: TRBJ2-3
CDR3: CSADLQRTDTQYF
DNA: TGCAGTGCGGACCTACAGCGGACAGATACGCAGTATTTT

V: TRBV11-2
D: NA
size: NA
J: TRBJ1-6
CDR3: CASNPYREGSPLHF
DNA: TGTGCCAGCAACCCGTACAGGGAGGGCTCACCCCTCCACTTT

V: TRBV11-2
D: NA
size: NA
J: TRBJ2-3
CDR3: CASSLLSGSSTDTQYF
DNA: TGTGCCAGCAGCTTACTTAGCGGCTCTAGCACAGATACGCAGTATTTT

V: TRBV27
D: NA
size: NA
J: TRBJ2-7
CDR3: CASSIVLMGEQYF
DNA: TGTGCCAGCAGCATTGTCCTCATGGGGGAGCAGTACTTC

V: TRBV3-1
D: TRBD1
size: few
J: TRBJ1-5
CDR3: CASSEQGASNQPQHF
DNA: TGTGCCAGCAGCGAACAGGGGGCTAGCAATCAGCCCCAGCATTTT

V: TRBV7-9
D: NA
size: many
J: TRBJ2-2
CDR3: CASSIRGPSTGELFF
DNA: TGTGCCAGCAGCATTCGGGGGCCCAGTACCGGGGAGCTGTTTTTT

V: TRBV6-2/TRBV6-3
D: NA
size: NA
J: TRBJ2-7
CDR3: CASSYLLRGTGYEQYF
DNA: TGTGCCAGCAGTTACCTCCTCCGAGGAACGGGGTACGAGCAGTACTTC

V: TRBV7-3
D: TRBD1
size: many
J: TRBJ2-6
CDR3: CASSPGAGGRSGANVLTF
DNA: TGTGCCAGCAGCCCCGGGGCAGGGGGCCGCTCTGGGGCCAACGTCCTGACTTTC

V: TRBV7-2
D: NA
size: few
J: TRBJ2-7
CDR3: CASSRDTLWGYEQYF
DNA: TGTGCCAGCAGCCGGGACACCTTATGGGGATACGAGCAGTACTTC

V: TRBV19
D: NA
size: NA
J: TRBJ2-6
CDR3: CASSSQSGANVLTF
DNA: TGTGCCAGTAGTTCGCAATCTGGGGCCAACGTCCTGACTTTC

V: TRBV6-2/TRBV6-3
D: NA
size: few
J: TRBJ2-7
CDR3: CASSISLRGEQYF
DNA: TGTGCCAGCAGTATCTCGCTCCGGGGGGAGCAGTACTTC

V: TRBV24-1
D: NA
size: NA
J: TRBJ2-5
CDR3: CATSDRRTSSETQYF
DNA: TGTGCCACCAGTGACCGAAGGACCTCATCCGAGACCCAGTACTTC

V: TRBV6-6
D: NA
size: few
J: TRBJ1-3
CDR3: CASSRGPSSGNTIYF
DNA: TGTGCCAGCAGCCGCGGACCGAGCTCTGGAAACACCATATATTTT

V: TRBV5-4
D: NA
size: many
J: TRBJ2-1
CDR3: CASSKKRALSTDNEQFF
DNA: TGTGCCAGCAGCAAAAAAAGGGCCCTGAGTACGGATAATGAGCAGTTCTTC

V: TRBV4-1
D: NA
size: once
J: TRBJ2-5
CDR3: CASSQDEGLVQETQYF
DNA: TGCGCCAGCAGCCAAGATGAGGGACTGGTGCAAGAGACCCAGTACTTC

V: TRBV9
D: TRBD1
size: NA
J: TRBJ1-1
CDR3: CASSVDGDRGRNTEAFF
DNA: TGTGCCAGCAGCGTAGATGGAGACAGGGGGCGGAACACTGAAGCTTTCTTT

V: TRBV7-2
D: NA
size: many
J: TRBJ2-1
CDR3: CASSFGGIEQFF
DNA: TGTGCCAGCAGCTTCGGAGGGATTGAGCAGTTCTTC

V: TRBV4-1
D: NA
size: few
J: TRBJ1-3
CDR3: CASSHTHNTIYF
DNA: TGCGCCAGCAGCCACACCCATAACACCATATATTTT

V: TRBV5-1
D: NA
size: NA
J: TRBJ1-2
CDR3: CASSSSGGRDDYTF
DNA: TGCGCCAGCAGCTCATCCGGGGGGCGCGACGACTACACCTTC